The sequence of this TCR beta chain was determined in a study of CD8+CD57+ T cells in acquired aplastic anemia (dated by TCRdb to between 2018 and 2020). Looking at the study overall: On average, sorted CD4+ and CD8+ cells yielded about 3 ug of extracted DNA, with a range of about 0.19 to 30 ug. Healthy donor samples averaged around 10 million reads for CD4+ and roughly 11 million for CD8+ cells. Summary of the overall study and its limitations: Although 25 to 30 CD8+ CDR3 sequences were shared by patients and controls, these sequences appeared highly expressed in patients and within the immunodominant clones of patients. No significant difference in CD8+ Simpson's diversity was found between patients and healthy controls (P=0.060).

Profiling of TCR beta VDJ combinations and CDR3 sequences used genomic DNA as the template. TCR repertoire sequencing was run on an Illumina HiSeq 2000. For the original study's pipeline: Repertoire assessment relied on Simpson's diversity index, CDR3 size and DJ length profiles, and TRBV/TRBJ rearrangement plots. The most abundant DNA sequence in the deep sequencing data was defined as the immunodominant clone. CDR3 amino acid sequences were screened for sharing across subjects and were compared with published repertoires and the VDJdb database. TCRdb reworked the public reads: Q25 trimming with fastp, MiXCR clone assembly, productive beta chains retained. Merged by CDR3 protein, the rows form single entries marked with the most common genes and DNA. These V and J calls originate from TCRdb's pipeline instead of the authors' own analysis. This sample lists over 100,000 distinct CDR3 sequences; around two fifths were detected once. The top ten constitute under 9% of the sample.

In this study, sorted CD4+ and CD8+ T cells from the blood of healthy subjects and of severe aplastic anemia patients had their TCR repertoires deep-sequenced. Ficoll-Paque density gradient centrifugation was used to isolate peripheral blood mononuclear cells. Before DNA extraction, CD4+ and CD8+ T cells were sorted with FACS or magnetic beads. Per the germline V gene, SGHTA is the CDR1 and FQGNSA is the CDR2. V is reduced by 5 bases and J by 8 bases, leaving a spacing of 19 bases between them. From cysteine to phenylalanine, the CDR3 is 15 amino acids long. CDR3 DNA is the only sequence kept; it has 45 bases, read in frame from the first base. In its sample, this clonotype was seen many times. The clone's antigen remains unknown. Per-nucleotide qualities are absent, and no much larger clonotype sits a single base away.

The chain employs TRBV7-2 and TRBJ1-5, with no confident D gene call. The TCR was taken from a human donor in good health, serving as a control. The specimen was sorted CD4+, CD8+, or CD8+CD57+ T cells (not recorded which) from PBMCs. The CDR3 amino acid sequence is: CASSLNSGPQEPQHF. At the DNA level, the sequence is TGTGCCAGCAGCCTAAACTCAGGCCCTCAGGAGCCCCAGCATTTT.